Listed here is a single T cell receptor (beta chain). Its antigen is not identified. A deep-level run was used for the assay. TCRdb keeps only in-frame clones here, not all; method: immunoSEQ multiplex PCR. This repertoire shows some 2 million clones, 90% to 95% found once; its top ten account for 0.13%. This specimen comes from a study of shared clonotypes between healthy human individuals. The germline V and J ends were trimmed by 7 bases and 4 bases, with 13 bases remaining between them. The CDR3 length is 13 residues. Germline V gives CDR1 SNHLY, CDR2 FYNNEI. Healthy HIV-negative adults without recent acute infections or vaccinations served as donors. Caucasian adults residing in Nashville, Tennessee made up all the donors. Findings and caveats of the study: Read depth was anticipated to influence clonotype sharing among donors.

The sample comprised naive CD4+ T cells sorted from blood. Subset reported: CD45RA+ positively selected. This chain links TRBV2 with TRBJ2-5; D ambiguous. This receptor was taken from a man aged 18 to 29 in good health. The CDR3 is CASTAQPPETQYF. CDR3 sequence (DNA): TGTGCCAGCACGGCCCAACCTCCAGAGACCCAGTACTTC.